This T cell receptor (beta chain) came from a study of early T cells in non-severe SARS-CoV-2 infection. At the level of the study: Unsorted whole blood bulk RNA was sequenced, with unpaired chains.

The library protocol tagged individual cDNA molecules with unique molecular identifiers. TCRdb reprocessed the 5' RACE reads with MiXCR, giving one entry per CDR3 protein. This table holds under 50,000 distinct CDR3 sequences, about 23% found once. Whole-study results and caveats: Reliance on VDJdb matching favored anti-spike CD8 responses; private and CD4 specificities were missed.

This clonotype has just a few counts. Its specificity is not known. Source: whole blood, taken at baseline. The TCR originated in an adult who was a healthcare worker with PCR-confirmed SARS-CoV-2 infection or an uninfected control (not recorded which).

CDR3 sequence reads: CSAARPSSYNEQFF. DNA for the CDR3: TGCAGCGCCGCCCGACCTAGCTCCTACAATGAGCAGTTCTTC. The chain has TRBV29-1 and TRBJ2-1; D is undetermined. CDR1 and CDR2 from the germline V gene are SQVTM and ANQGSEA. V shed 7 bases and J shed 0 bases, with 13 bases lying between them. CDR3 size: 14 residues.